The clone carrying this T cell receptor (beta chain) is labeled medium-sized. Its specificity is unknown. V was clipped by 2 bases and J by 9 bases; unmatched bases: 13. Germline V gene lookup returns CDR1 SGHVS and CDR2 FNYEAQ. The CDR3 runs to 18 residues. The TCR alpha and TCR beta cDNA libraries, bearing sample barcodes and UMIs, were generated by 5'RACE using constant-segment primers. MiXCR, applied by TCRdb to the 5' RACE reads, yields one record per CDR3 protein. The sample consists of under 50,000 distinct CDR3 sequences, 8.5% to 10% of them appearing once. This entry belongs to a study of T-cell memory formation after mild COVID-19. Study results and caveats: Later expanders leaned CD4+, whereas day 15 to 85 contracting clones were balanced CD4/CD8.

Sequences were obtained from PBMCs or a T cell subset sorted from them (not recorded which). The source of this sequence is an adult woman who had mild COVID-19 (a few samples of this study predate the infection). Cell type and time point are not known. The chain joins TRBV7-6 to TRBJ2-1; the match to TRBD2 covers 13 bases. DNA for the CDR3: TGTGCCAGCAGCTTAACACTAATGACTAGCGGGGGGAGGGCTGAGCAGTTCTTC. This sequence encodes CASSLTLMTSGGRAEQFF.